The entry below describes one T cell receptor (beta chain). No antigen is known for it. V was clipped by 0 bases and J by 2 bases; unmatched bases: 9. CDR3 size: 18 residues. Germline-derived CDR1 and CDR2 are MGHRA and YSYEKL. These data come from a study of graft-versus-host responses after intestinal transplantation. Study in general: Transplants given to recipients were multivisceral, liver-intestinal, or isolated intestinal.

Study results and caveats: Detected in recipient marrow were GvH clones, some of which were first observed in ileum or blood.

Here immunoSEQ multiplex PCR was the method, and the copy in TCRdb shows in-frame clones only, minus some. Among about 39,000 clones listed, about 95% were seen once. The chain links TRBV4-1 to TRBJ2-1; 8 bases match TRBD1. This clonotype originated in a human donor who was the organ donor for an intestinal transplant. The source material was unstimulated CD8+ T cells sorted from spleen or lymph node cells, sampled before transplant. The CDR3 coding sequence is TGCGCCAGCAGCCAAGACCTTGGACAGGGTCAAACCTACAATGAGCAGTTCTTC. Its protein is CASSQDLGQGQTYNEQFF.